A single sample is the source of the 19 T cell receptor beta chains below, sequenced in a study of T cell responses to AZD1222 COVID-19 vaccine. Method: immunoSEQ multiplex PCR; TCRdb's copy keeps in-frame clones and lacks some. Of 100,000 to 150,000 clones detected, roughly 90% appear once; the ten largest clones hold 4.2%. The material sequenced was peripheral blood, taken on day 0 of AZD1222 vaccination. The receptors shown here come from an adult in good health.

The CDR3 nucleotides read TGTGCCAGCAGCCTCTACAGCACTGAAGCTTTCTTT. It is translated as CASSLYSTEAFF. V is TRBV7-9 and J is TRBJ1-1, with D unclear. The CDR3 has 12 amino acids. The V gene lost 5 bases and the J gene lost 4 bases, with 8 bases spanning the gap. CDR1 is SEHNR and CDR2 is FQNEAQ in the germline V gene (reference sequence).

The chain recombines TRBV6-2 or TRBV6-3 with TRBJ2-2; D is undetermined. V was cut by 6 bases and J by 2 bases, with 10 bases left in between. CDR1 and CDR2 from the germline V gene are MNHEY and SVGEGT. The CDR3 is made up of 14 amino acids. CDR3 sequence reads: CASSVQRNTGELFF. In DNA form, the CDR3 reads TGTGCCAGCAGCGTACAGAGAAACACCGGGGAGCTGTTTTTT.

In DNA form, the CDR3 reads TGTGCCAGCAGTCCAGGGGAGTACTACGAGCAGTACTTC. Its protein product is CASSPGEYYEQYF. The chain links TRBV6-5 to TRBJ2-7; perhaps TRBD1 as D (6 bases). V was clipped by 5 bases and J by 3 bases, with 11 bases between them. The V gene's germline CDR1 is MNHEY and CDR2 SVGAGI. The CDR3 contains 13 residues.

The chain recombines TRBV15 with TRBJ2-3; weak D call: TRBD2 (6 bases). From germline, CDR1 is LNHNV and CDR2 YYDKDF (reference sequence). The germline V and J ends were trimmed by 1 base and 2 bases, with 13 bases remaining between them. The CDR3 covers 16 residues. For the CDR3, the DNA is TGTGCCACCAGCAGAGGGGAGGTGACAATCACAGATACGCAGTATTTT. Its translation is CATSRGEVTITDTQYF. The full variable domain, its missing parts supplied by reference TRBV15 and TRBJ2-3, is DAMVIQNPRYQVTQFGKPVTLSCSQTLNHNVMYWYQQKSSQAPKLLFHYYDKDFNNEADTPDNFQSRRPNTSFCFLDIRSPGLGDTAMYLCATSRGEVTITDTQYFGPGTRLTVL.

This clone turned up a few times. J is TRBJ1-6 and V is TRBV3-1 (or the pseudogene TRBV3-2); 8 nucleotides align to TRBD1. The CDR3 runs 15 residues. The germline V gene has CDR1 LGHDT and CDR2 YNNKEL (reference sequence). J lost 6 bases, V lost 6 bases, and 7 bases had no gene match. CDR3 sequence (DNA): TGTGCCAGCAGAAGTGCGGGACAGGTTAATTCACCCCTCCACTTT. This sequence encodes CASRSAGQVNSPLHF.

The rearrangement links TRBV6-5 to TRBJ1-1; unclear D gene. Germline assignment: CDR1 MNHEY and CDR2 SVGAGI. CDR3 length equals 12 residues. Trimming left V 8 bases short and J 0 bases short, with 7 bases between. As DNA, the CDR3 is TGTGCCAGCCGTACAGTGAACACTGAAGCTTTCTTT. This translates into CASRTVNTEAFF.

The V and J genes are TRBV2 and TRBJ2-1; D is tentatively TRBD1 or TRBD2 (6 bases each). CDR3 size: 15 residues. Germline loops: CDR1 SNHLY, CDR2 FYNNEI. V gave up 4 bases and J gave up 5 bases, with 15 bases separating them. The CDR3 DNA reads TGTGCCAGCAGTGTCTTGCGGGACACACACAATGAGCAGTTCTTC. This sequence encodes CASSVLRDTHNEQFF. Supplemented by reference TRBV2 and TRBJ2-1, the full variable domain reads EPEVTQTPSHQVTQMGQEVILRCVPISNHLYFYWYRQILGQKVEFLVSFYNNEISEKSEIFDDQFSVERPDGSNFTLKIRSTKLEDSAMYFCASSVLRDTHNEQFFGPGTRLTVL.

The rearrangement links TRBV6-4 to TRBJ2-2, with D perhaps TRBD1 (5 bases). CDR1 is MRHNA and CDR2 is SNTAGT in the germline V gene. This CDR3 is built from 14 residues. V lost 6 bases and J 1 base, leaving 9 bases between the germline ends. The CDR3 protein is CASRQEQNTGELFF. Written as DNA, the CDR3 is TGTGCCAGCAGACAGGAACAGAACACCGGGGAGCTGTTTTTT.

The chain has TRBV6-2 or TRBV6-3 and TRBJ2-5; no firm D call. The V and J ends lost 3 bases and 2 bases respectively, with 10 bases between them. Germline V gene data show CDR1 as MNHEY and CDR2 as SVGEGT. This CDR3 comprises 14 residues. CDR3 residues: CASSYNLVQETQYF. CDR3 DNA sequence: TGTGCCAGCAGTTATAATCTGGTACAAGAGACCCAGTACTTC.

CDR3: CASSQDLDRAGAEAFF. The CDR3 DNA is TGTGCCAGCAGCCAAGACCTGGACAGGGCAGGGGCTGAAGCTTTCTTT. This chain uses TRBV3-1 (or the pseudogene TRBV3-2) with TRBJ1-1; 8 bases are a match to TRBD1. Germline V lookup: CDR1 LGHDT, CDR2 YNNKEL (reference sequence). This CDR3 has 16 residues. V shed 0 bases, J shed 6 bases, and the junction held 9 bases outside the gene matches.

This clone showed up just a few times. The chain's CDR3 is CASSSLWRGNYGYTF. CDR3 sequence (DNA): TGTGCCAGCAGCTCTTTGTGGAGAGGAAACTATGGCTACACCTTC. The chain has TRBV11-2 and TRBJ1-2; D call uncertain. V was cut by 4 bases and J by 2 bases, with 14 bases left in between. The length of the CDR3 is 15 residues. CDR1 and CDR2 from the germline V gene are SGHAT and FQNNGV.

The J gene is TRBJ2-1, the V gene TRBV9; D is unresolved. Germline V CDR1 and CDR2: SGDLS, YYNGEE. The CDR3 has 15 amino acids. V was trimmed by 3 bases and J by 6 bases, leaving 16 bases between them. The CDR3 spells CASSANIIPINEQFF. The CDR3 nucleotides are TGTGCCAGCAGCGCTAACATAATCCCAATCAATGAGCAGTTCTTC. Supplemented by reference TRBV9 and TRBJ2-1, the full variable domain reads DSGVTQTPKHLITATGQRVTLRCSPRSGDLSVYWYQQSLDQGLQFLIQYYNGEERAKGNILERFSAQQFPDLHSELNLSSLELGDSALYFCASSANIIPINEQFFGPGTRLTVL.

The chain employs TRBV4-3 and TRBJ1-2; the D is unclear. V lost 0 bases, J lost 2 bases, and 7 bases lay in between. CDR3 length equals 14 residues. In germline, CDR1 is LGHNA, CDR2 YSLEER. Here the CDR3 reads CASSQDNGNYGYTF. CDR3 nucleotides: TGCGCCAGCAGCCAAGATAACGGAAACTATGGCTACACCTTC.

The chain employs TRBV5-6 and TRBJ2-6, with D tentatively TRBD1 (6 bases). This CDR3 spans 14 amino acids. The V gene's germline CDR1 is SGHDT and CDR2 YYEEEE. Trimming left V 2 bases short and J 11 bases short, with 14 bases between. As DNA, the CDR3 is TGTGCCAGCAGCTTACCAGGGGTTCGGCACGTCCTGACTTTC. It encodes CASSLPGVRHVLTF.

This clone was detected a few times. J is TRBJ1-1 and V is TRBV11-2; 9 bases align to TRBD1. Germline CDR1 reads SGHAT; CDR2 reads FQNNGV. The CDR3 extends over 14 amino acids. J was trimmed by 6 bases and V by 1 base; bases with no gene match: 3. CDR3 residues: CASSLGYRGPEAFF. The CDR3 DNA is TGTGCCAGCAGCTTAGGTTACAGGGGGCCTGAAGCTTTCTTT.

The V and J genes are TRBV5-8 and TRBJ1-5; 12 bases line up with TRBD1. V lost 4 bases and J lost 3; bases outside the gene matches: 5. CDR1 and CDR2 (germline): SGHTS, YDEGEE. The CDR3 consists of 16 residues. For the CDR3, the DNA is TGTGCCAGCAGCCCAGGGGACAGGGGGCCCAATCAGCCCCAGCATTTT. Protein sequence: CASSPGDRGPNQPQHF.

The J gene is TRBJ2-1, the V gene TRBV7-9, with TRBD2 matching over 8 bases. The CDR3 spans 14 residues. The germline CDR1 and CDR2 sequences are SEHNR and FQNEAQ (reference sequence). Unmatched junction bases numbered 8, after V lost 6 bases and J lost 7 bases. In nucleotides, the CDR3 is TGTGCCAGCAGTTCCGCCAGCGGGGGTAATGAGCAGTTCTTC. As protein: CASSSASGGNEQFF.

The CDR3 reads CASSEKGDTQYF. The CDR3, as DNA: TGTGCCAGCTCAGAGAAGGGTGATACGCAGTATTTT. The chain links TRBV18 to TRBJ2-3; no definite D call. Deletions cut 5 bases from V and 6 bases from J, with 9 bases between. Germline V gene data show CDR1 as KGHSH and CDR2 as LQKENI. The CDR3 length is 12 residues.

The chain uses TRBV28 and TRBJ1-1; 7 bases match TRBD1. The V gene end was trimmed by 6 bases and the J gene end by 4 bases; junction bases not matched to a gene: 5. The CDR3 has 13 amino acids. Germline lookup yields CDR1 MDHEN and CDR2 SYDVKM. As DNA, the CDR3 is TGTGCCAGCAGAGGGGGCGGAATCACTGAAGCTTTCTTT. This encodes CASRGGGITEAFF.